Given below is one T cell receptor (beta chain) in context. CDR3 size: 13 residues. V was pared by 3 bases and J by 4 bases, with 13 bases between. In germline, CDR1 is DFQATT, CDR2 SNEGSKA (reference sequence). This record comes from a study of CD8 T cells in Susac syndrome. With random hexamers, reverse transcription was performed on roughly 0.45 to 1 ug of RNA. From the immunoSEQ multiplex PCR reads, TCRdb called clonotypes with MiXCR, one entry per CDR3 protein. The table has some 400,000 distinct CDR3 sequences, 85% seen once. The authors sequenced TCR beta from blood CD8+ and CD4+ T cells. The multiple sclerosis controls comprised treatment-naive patients whose relapsing-remitting disease was stable or active.

Sequenced sample: CD8+ T cells from PBMCs. The TCR comes from a human donor with multiple sclerosis. The V and J genes are TRBV20-1 and TRBJ2-7; a possible D gene is TRBD2 (5 bases). Written as DNA, the CDR3 is TGCAGTGCTAGGCCCGGGGAAAAGTACGAGCAGTACTTC. It is translated as CSARPGEKYEQYF.